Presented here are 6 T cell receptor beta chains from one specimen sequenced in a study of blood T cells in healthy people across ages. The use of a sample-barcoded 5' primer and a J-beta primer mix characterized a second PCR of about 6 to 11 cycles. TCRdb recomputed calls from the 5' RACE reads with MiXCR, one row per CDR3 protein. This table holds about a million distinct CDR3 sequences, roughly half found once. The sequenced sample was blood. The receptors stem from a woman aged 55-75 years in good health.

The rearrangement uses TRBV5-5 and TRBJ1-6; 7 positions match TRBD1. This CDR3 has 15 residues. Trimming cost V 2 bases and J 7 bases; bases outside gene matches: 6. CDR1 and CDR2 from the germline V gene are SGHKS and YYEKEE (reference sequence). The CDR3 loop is CASSLYRGQNSPLHF. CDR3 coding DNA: TGTGCCAGCAGCTTATACAGGGGCCAAAATTCACCCCTCCACTTT.

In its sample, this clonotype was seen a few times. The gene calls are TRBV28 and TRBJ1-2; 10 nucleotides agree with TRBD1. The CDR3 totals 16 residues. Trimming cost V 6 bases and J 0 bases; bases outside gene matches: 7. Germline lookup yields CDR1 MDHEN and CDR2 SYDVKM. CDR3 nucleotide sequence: TGTGCCAGCAGCCCCCCCGGGACAGGGGCTAACTATGGCTACACCTTC. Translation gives CASSPPGTGANYGYTF.

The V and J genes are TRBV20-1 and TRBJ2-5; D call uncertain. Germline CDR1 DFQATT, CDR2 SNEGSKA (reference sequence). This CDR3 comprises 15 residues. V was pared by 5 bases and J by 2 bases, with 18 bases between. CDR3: CSAPRGVWDQETQYF. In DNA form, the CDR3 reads TGCAGTGCTCCCCGAGGTGTATGGGATCAAGAGACCCAGTACTTC.

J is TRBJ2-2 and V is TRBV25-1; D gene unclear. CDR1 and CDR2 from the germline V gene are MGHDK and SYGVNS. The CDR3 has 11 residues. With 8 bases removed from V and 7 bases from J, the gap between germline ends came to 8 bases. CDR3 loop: CASRLIGELFF. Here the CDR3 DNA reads TGTGCCAGCCGGCTTATCGGGGAGCTGTTTTTT.

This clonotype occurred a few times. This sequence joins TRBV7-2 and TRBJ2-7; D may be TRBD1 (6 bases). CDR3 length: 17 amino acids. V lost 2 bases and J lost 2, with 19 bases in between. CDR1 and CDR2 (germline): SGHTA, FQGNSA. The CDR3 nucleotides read TGTGCCAGCAGCTTACTGATTTCGCGACAGGATCCCTACGAGCAGTACTTC. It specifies CASSLLISRQDPYEQYF.

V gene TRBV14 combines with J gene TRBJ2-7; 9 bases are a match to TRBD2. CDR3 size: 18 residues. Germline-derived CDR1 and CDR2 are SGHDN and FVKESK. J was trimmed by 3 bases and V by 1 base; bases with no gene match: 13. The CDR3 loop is CASSQVRGLSGRHYEQYF. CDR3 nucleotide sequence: TGTGCCAGCAGCCAAGTAAGGGGACTAAGCGGGAGGCACTACGAGCAGTACTTC. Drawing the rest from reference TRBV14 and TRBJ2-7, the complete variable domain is EAGVTQFPSHSVIEKGQTVTLRCDPISGHDNLYWYRRVMGKEIKFLLHFVKESKQDESGMPNNRFLAERTGGTYSTLKVQPAELEDSGVYFCASSQVRGLSGRHYEQYFGPGTRLTVT.